This passage covers 5 T cell receptor beta chains from one sample sequenced in a study of vaccination and CD4 T cells after COVID-19 (dated by TCRdb to between 2021 and 2024). Antigen specificity for these receptors is unknown. Library preparation employed PCR. This sample was sequenced with an Illumina iSeq 100. At the Johns Hopkins FTIC core, DNA from the cultured CD4+ T cells underwent TCR sequencing with the Oncomine TCR Beta short-read assay. The public reads were reanalyzed by TCRdb: fastp trimming at Q25, MiXCR alignment, in-frame beta chains only. CDR3 protein sequences are deduplicated, and each keeps its most common genes and DNA. The sample table shows roughly 7,500 distinct CDR3 sequences, and 45% to 55% are seen once. Jointly, the top ten make up about 20% of the sample. This specimen's treatment or condition label, interpreted: roughly ten-day PBMC culture with coronavirus spike peptide pools or control peptides (ViraFEST assay).

Material for sequencing was CD4+ T cells from blood, cultured in vitro. Receptors were obtained from a human donor who had recovered from COVID-19.

The sample holds one count of this clonotype. The genes are TRBV5-1 and TRBJ2-2; D unclear. Germline V gives CDR1 SGHRS, CDR2 YFSETQ. Trimming pared 4 bases from V and 1 base from J, leaving 14 bases between. The CDR3 is 16 residues long. CDR3 sequence reads: CASSHEQTLNTGELFF. In DNA form, the CDR3 reads TGCGCCAGCAGCCACGAACAGACGTTGAACACCGGGGAGCTGTTTTTT.

This chain connects TRBV20-1 to TRBJ2-1; D gene uncertain. Trimming removed 0 bases from V and 7 bases from J, with 13 bases in between. Per the germline V gene, CDR1 is DFQATT and CDR2 is SNEGSKA (reference sequence). The CDR3 has 14 residues. The CDR3 DNA reads TGCAGTGCTAGAGAGGGTACCCGCCGTAATGAGCAGTTCTTC. This codes for CSAREGTRRNEQFF.

This clonotype turned up a few times. CDR3 nucleotides: TGCAGCGTAATTGGAGGGCAGGGCACAGATACGCAGTATTTT. Its translation is CSVIGGQGTDTQYF. The chain is built from TRBV29-1 and TRBJ2-3; a weak D match, TRBD2 (6 bases). Germline CDR1 and CDR2: SQVTM and ANQGSEA. This CDR3 has 14 amino acids. The V end lost 6 bases, the J end lost 1 base, and 14 bases lay between the germline ends.

The rearrangement links TRBV6-1 to TRBJ1-5; TRBD1 agrees at 7 bases. CDR1 is MNHNS, CDR2 SASEGT, per germline. The CDR3 sequence is 16 residues long. V lost 2 bases and J lost 4; bases outside the gene matches: 8. The CDR3 sequence is CASSEFRTGVNQPQHF. CDR3 bases: TGTGCCAGCAGTGAATTCCGGACAGGAGTTAATCAGCCCCAGCATTTT.

This clonotype was seen a handful of times. This rearrangement joins TRBV5-1 to TRBJ2-1; weak D call: TRBD2 (5 bases). V was trimmed by 0 bases and J by 6 bases, leaving 13 bases between them. The CDR3 contains 15 residues. Looked up from germline, CDR1 is SGHRS and CDR2 is YFSETQ. This chain's CDR3 is CASSLESNRGNEQFF. As DNA, the CDR3 is TGCGCCAGCAGCTTGGAATCGAACCGGGGCAATGAGCAGTTCTTC.